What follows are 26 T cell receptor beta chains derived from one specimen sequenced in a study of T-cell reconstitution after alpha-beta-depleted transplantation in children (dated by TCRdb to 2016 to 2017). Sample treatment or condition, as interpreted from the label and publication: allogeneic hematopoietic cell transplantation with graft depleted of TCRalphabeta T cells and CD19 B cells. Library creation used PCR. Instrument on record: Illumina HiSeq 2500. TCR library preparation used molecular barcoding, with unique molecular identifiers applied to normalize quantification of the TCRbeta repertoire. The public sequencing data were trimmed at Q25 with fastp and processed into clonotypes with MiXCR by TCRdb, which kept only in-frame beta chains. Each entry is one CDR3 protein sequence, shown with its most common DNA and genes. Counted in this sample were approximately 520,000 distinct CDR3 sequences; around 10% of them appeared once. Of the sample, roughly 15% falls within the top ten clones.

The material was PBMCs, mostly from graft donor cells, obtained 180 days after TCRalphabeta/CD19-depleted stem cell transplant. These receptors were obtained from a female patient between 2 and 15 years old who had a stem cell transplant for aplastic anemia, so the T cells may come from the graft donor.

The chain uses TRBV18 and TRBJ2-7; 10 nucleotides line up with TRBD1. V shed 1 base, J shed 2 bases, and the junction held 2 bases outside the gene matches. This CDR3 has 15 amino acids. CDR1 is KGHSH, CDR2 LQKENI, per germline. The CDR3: CASSPQGQGPYEQYF. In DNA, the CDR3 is TGTGCCAGCTCACCACAGGGACAGGGGCCCTACGAGCAGTACTTC. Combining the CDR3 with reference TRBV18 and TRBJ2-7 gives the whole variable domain NAGVMQNPRHLVRRRGQEARLRCSPMKGHSHVYWYRQLPEEGLKFMVYLQKENIIDESGMPKERFSAEFPKEGPSILRIQQVVRGDSAAYFCASSPQGQGPYEQYFGPGTRLTVT.

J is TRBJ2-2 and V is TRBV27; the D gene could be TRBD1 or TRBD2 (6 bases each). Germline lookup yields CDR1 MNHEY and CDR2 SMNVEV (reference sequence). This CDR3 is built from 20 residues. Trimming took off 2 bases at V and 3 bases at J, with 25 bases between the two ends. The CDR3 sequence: CASSLINVRGPGADTGELFF. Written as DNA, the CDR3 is TGTGCCAGCAGTTTAATCAACGTTCGGGGGCCGGGAGCCGACACCGGGGAGCTGTTTTTT.

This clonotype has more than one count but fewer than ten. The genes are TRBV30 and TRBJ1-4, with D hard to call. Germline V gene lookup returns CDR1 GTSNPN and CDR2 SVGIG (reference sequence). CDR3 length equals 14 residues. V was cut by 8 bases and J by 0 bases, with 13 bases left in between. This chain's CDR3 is CAVTSGTTNEKLFF. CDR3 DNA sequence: TGTGCCGTAACCTCGGGGACAACTAATGAAAAACTGTTTTTT.

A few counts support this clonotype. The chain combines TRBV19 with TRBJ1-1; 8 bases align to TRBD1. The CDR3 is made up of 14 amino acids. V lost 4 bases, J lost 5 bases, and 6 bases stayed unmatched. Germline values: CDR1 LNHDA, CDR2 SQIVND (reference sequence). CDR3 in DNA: TGTGCCAGTAGTAGAGGACAGGGACAGACTGAAGCTTTCTTT. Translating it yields CASSRGQGQTEAFF. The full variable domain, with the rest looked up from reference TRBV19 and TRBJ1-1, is DGGITQSPKYLFRKEGQNVTLSCEQNLNHDAMYWYRQDPGQGLRLIYYSQIVNDFQKGDIAEGYSVSREKKESFPLTVTSAQKNPTAFYLCASSRGQGQTEAFFGQGTRLTVV.

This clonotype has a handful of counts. CDR3 in DNA: TGTGCCAGCAGCCAAGCGTTCGACAGGGTGGAGACCCAGTACTTC. This codes for CASSQAFDRVETQYF. This chain connects TRBV3-1 to TRBJ2-5; 7 bases are a match to TRBD1. The J segment lost 5 bases and the V segment lost 1 base, leaving 7 bases of the junction unmatched. Germline values: CDR1 LGHDT, CDR2 YNNKEL (reference sequence). This CDR3 has 15 amino acids.

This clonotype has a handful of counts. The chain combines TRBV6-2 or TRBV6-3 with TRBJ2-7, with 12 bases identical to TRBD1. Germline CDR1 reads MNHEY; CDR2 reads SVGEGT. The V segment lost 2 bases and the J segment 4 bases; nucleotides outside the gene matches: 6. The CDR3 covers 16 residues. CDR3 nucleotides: TGTGCCAGCAGTTACGCGGGACAGGGGGCGCGTTACGAGCAGTACGTC. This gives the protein CASSYAGQGARYEQYV.

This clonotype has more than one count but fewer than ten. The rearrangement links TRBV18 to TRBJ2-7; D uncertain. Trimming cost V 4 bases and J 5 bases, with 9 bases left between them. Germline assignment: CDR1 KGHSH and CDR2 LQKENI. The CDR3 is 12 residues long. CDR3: CASSLGRDEQYV. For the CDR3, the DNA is TGTGCCAGCTCACTAGGACGGGACGAGCAGTACGTC.

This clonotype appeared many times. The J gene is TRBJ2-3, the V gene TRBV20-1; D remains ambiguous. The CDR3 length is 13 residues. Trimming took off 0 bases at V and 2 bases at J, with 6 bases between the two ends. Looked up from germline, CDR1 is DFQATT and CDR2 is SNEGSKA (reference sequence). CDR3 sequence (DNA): TGCAGTGCTAGAGATTTTACCACAGATACGCAGTATTTT. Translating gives CSARDFTTDTQYF.

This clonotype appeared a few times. CDR3 residues: CASSFVLSGTFLSTDTQYF. In DNA, the CDR3 is TGTGCCAGCAGTTTTGTCCTTAGCGGGACCTTCCTTAGCACAGATACGCAGTATTTT. The chain uses TRBV28 and TRBJ2-3; 8 nucleotides align to TRBD2. Looked up from germline, CDR1 is MDHEN and CDR2 is SYDVKM. The CDR3 has 19 amino acids. The J segment lost 0 bases and the V segment lost 3 bases, leaving 14 bases of the junction unmatched.

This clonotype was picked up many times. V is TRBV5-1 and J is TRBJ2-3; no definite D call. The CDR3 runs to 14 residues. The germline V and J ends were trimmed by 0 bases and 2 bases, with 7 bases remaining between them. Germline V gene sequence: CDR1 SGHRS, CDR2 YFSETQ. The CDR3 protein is CASSLELLTDTQYF. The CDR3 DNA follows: TGCGCCAGCAGCTTGGAACTTCTCACAGATACGCAGTATTTT.

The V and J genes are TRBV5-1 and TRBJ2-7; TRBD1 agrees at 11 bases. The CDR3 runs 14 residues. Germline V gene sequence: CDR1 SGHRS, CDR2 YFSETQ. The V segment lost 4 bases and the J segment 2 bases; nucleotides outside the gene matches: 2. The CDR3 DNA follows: TGCGCCAGCAGCAAGGGACAGGGGGCCTACGAGCAGTACGTC. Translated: CASSKGQGAYEQYV.

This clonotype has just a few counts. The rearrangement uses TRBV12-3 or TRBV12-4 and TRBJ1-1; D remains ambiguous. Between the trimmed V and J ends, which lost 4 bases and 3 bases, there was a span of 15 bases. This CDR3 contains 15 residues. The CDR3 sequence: CASSSWVLGDTEAFF. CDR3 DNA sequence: TGTGCCAGCAGTTCATGGGTACTTGGAGACACTGAAGCTTTCTTT.

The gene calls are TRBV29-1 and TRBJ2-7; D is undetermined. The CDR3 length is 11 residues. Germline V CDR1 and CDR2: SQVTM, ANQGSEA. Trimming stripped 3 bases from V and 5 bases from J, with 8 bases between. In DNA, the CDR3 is TGCAGCGTTGATATAGGGCACGAGCAGTACGTC. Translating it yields CSVDIGHEQYV.

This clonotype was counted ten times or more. CDR3 in amino acids: CASSFRQANTGELFF. In DNA form, the CDR3 reads TGTGCCAGCAGCTTCCGACAGGCTAACACCGGGGAGCTGTTTTTT. This chain joins TRBV7-2 and TRBJ2-2; weak D call: TRBD1 (6 bases). The CDR3 has 15 amino acids. The germline V gene encodes CDR1 SGHTA and CDR2 FQGNSA. V lost 3 bases and J lost 2, with 10 bases in between.

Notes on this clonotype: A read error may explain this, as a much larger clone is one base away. CDR3 nucleotide sequence: TGCAGCGCTTCAAGCTTGCGGGAGGTCGGTGAGCAGTTCTTC. Its protein product is CSASSLREVGEQFF. The chain recombines TRBV29-1 with TRBJ2-1; 8 bases agree with TRBD2. In germline, CDR1 is SQVTM, CDR2 ANQGSEA. This CDR3 contains 14 residues. V trimming: 7 bases; J trimming: 9 bases; junction bases outside the gene matches: 14.

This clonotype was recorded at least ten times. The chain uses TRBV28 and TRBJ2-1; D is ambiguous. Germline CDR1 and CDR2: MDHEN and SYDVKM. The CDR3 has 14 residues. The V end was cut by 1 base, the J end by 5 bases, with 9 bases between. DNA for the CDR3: TGTGCCAGCAGTTTATACCGGGTTGACAATGAGCAGTTCTTC. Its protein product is CASSLYRVDNEQFF.

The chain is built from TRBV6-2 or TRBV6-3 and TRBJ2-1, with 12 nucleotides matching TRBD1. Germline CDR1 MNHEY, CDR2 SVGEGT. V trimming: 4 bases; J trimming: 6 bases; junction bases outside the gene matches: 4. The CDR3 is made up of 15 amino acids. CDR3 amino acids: CASSLPGQGANEQFF. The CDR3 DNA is TGTGCCAGCAGTTTACCGGGACAGGGGGCCAATGAGCAGTTCTTC.

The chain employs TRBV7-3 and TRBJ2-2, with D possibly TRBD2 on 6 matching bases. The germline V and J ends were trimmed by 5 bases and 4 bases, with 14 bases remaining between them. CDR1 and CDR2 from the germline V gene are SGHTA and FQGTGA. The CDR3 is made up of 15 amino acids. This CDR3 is CASSPKTRATGELFF. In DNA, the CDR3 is TGTGCCAGCAGCCCAAAGACTAGGGCCACCGGGGAGCTGTTTTTT. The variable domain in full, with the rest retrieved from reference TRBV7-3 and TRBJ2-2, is GAGVSQTPSNKVTEKGKYVELRCDPISGHTALYWYRQSLGQGPEFLIYFQGTGAADDSGLPNDRFFAVRPEGSVSTLKIQRTERGDSAVYLCASSPKTRATGELFFGEGSRLTVL.

Here the CDR3 reads CASSLFRGLAGEHYEQYF. CDR3 DNA sequence: TGTGCCAGCAGTTTATTCCGAGGACTAGCGGGAGAACACTACGAGCAGTACTTC. The chain combines TRBV28 with TRBJ2-7, with 13 bases aligning to TRBD2. There are 18 residues in the CDR3. Germline V gives CDR1 MDHEN, CDR2 SYDVKM. The junction had 9 bases not matched to a gene; V was cut back by 1 base and J by 3 bases.

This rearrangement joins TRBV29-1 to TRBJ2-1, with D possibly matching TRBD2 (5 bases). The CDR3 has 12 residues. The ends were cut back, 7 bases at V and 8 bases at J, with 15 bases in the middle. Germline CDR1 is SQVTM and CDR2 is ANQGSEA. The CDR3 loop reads CSGTWTSYEQFF. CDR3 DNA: TGCAGCGGGACTTGGACGAGCTATGAGCAGTTCTTC.

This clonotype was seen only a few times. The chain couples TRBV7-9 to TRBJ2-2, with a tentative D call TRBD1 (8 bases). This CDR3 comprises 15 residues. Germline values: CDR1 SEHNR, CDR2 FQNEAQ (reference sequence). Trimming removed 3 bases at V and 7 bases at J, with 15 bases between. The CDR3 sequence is CASSFGQGGSGELFF. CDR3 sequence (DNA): TGTGCCAGCAGCTTTGGACAGGGAGGGAGCGGGGAGCTGTTTTTT.

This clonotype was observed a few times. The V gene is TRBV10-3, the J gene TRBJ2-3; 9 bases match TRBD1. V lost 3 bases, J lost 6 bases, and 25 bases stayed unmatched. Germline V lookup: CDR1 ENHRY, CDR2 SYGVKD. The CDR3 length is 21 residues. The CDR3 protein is CAISDVDALYARDRVGDTQYF. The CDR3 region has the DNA TGTGCCATCAGTGACGTAGACGCGCTCTACGCCCGGGACAGGGTCGGGGATACGCAGTATTTT.

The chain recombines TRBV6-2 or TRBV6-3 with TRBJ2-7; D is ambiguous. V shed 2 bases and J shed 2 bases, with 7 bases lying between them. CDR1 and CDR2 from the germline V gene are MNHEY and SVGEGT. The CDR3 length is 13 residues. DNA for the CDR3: TGTGCCAGCAGTTACCCTGGGGCCTACGAGCAGTACGTC. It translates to CASSYPGAYEQYV.

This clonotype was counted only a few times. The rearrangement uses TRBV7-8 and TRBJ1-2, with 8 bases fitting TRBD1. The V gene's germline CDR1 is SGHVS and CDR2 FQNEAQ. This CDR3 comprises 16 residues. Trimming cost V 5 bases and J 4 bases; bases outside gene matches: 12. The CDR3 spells CASSLWTGPRFYGYTF. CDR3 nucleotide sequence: TGTGCCAGCAGCCTTTGGACAGGGCCAAGGTTCTATGGCTACACCTTC.

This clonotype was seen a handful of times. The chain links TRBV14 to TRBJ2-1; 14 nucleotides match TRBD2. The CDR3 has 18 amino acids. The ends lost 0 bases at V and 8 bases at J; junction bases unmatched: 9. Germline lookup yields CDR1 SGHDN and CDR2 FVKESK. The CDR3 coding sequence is TGTGCCAGCAGCCAAGAACACCCGGGACTAGCGGGAGTTTATGAGCAGTTCTTC. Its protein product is CASSQEHPGLAGVYEQFF.

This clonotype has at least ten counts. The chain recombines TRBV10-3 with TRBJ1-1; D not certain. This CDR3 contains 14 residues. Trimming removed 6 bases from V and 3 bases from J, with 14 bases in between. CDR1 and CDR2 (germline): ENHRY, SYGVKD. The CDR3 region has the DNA TGTGCCATCAGCCGCCGGTTGGGGTACACTGAAGCTTTCTTT. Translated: CAISRRLGYTEAFF.